This TCR beta chain comes out of a study of human T cells and chemical hapten exposure. Study information: Yields of TCR per sample differed, chiefly owing to small differences in pooled library volume.

Study results and limitations: DPC sensitization left the count of TCRs above 1 in 1000 unchanged. Because all patients had alopecia, their immune responses might differ from healthy ones.

This clonotype was found once. Antigen: not known. MiXCR was run by TCRdb on the RACE reads, yielding one entry per CDR3 protein. The sample holds 180,000 or so distinct CDR3 sequences; just under 30% are singletons and the top ten take 2.9%. This sample's time point: pre-sensitization, week 0. Stated treatment: therapeutic diphenylcyclopropenone sensitization with weekly scalp DPC. Donors, patients with alopecia ranging from 18 to 70 years old and judged suitable for DPC, provided samples. Germline assignment: CDR1 DFQATT and CDR2 SNEGSKA (reference sequence). The CDR3 consists of 15 residues. With V trimmed by 6 bases and J by 8 bases, 13 bases remained unmatched.

The sequence derives from a woman aged 25 to 39 with alopecia areata. Some clones in this sample may be carry-over from other donors' samples. The sample was whole blood, taken in connection with sensitization to the hapten diphenylcyclopropenone (DPC). The chain couples TRBV20-1 to TRBJ2-1; 10 bases agree with TRBD2. In DNA form, the CDR3 reads TGCAGTGCCCCCTCCCAGCGGGGGGGCAGGGATGAGCAGTTCTTC. Translating gives CSAPSQRGGRDEQFF.